A single sample gave rise to the 12 T cell receptor beta chains below, sequenced in a study of regulatory T cells in long-lasting Graves disease. Time point noted: persistent/refractory GD, antithyroid drugs over 5 years with positive TRAb. From RNA extracted from PBMCs, the TCR library was made. Construction of TCR beta libraries relied on iRepertoire HTBI primers and on Arm-PCR targeting CDR3 regions. MiXCR, applied by TCRdb to the multiplex PCR reads, yields one record per CDR3 protein. The sample holds some 370,000 distinct CDR3 sequences; around 23% are singletons and the top ten take 28%. The sequenced sample was peripheral blood mononuclear cells (PBMCs), obtained when the disease was refractory, from a patient treated with antithyroid drugs. All receptors come from a woman between 40 and 50 years old with Graves disease.

V is TRBV7-2 and J is TRBJ1-1; 9 bases match TRBD1. The CDR3 is 17 amino acids. The V segment lost 6 bases and the J segment 0 bases; nucleotides outside the gene matches: 11. CDR1 is SGHTA, CDR2 FQGNSA, per germline. CDR3 coding DNA: TGTGCCAGCAGTTCGATGCAACAGGGGGCTCTGAACACTGAAGCTTTCTTT. It is translated as CASSSMQQGALNTEAFF.

This clonotype was counted at least ten times. V gene TRBV28 combines with J gene TRBJ2-4, with 8 bases matching TRBD2. The V gene's germline CDR1 is MDHEN and CDR2 SYDVKM. The junction had 8 bases not matched to a gene; V was cut back by 5 bases and J by 8 bases. This CDR3 has 14 residues. The CDR3 region is CASSLRGARYIQYF. The CDR3 nucleotides are TGTGCCAGCAGTCTGCGGGGGGCTCGATACATTCAGTACTTC.

In this sample, this clonotype turned up a few times. V gene TRBV27 combines with J gene TRBJ2-1, with D possibly being TRBD1 (5 bases). With 6 bases removed from V and 7 bases from J, the gap between germline ends came to 16 bases. There are 14 residues in the CDR3. CDR1 and CDR2 from the germline V gene are MNHEY and SMNVEV (reference sequence). CDR3 DNA sequence: TGTGCCAGCAGACGGGCCAGGGCATTAAATGAGCAGTTCTTC. Its protein is CASRRARALNEQFF.

This clonotype has a count of ten or more. The rearrangement joins TRBV4-1 to TRBJ2-5; the match to TRBD1 covers 8 bases. Looked up from germline, CDR1 is MGHRA and CDR2 is YSYEKL. The CDR3 spans 13 residues. V dropped 4 bases and J dropped 6; count of bases not matched to a gene: 4. The DNA of the CDR3 is TGCGCCAGCAGCCGGACAGGGATGCAGACCCAGTACTTC. This sequence encodes CASSRTGMQTQYF.

This clonotype has at least ten counts. The V and J genes are TRBV2 and TRBJ1-5; no clear D gene. The CDR3 sequence is 13 residues long. CDR1 and CDR2 from the germline V gene are SNHLY and FYNNEI. Trimming removed 3 bases at V and 4 bases at J, with 7 bases between. This CDR3 is CASSDVRNQPQHF. For the CDR3, the DNA is TGTGCCAGCAGTGACGTGCGGAATCAGCCCCAGCATTTT. Full variable domain (missing parts from reference TRBV2 and TRBJ1-5): EPEVTQTPSHQVTQMGQEVILRCVPISNHLYFYWYRQILGQKVEFLVSFYNNEISEKSEIFDDQFSVERPDGSNFTLKIRSTKLEDSAMYFCASSDVRNQPQHFGDGTRLSIL.

This clonotype has just a few counts. CDR3 sequence: CSVRLSMGETQYF. The CDR3, as DNA: TGCAGCGTTCGGTTAAGCATGGGGGAGACCCAGTACTTC. The chain uses TRBV29-1 and TRBJ2-5; D gene unclear. Deletions cut 5 bases from V and 5 bases from J, with 15 bases between. This CDR3 has 13 amino acids. Germline V gene sequence: CDR1 SQVTM, CDR2 ANQGSEA.

This clonotype was picked up many times. V is TRBV27 and J is TRBJ2-7; D gene ambiguous. The CDR3 is 16 amino acids. V lost 5 bases and J lost 2, with 19 bases in between. CDR1 is MNHEY and CDR2 is SMNVEV in the germline V gene (reference sequence). CDR3 sequence (DNA): TGTGCCAGCAGTCTCCAATCGGTCGGGCCCCCCTACGAGCAGTACTTC. This codes for CASSLQSVGPPYEQYF.

At least ten counts were recorded for this clonotype. The CDR3 spells CASSYSDYGYTF. The CDR3 DNA sequence: TGTGCCAGCAGTTACTCGGACTATGGCTACACCTTC. This rearrangement joins TRBV6-2 or TRBV6-3 to TRBJ1-2, with unresolved D. Germline V gene data show CDR1 as MNHEY and CDR2 as SVGEGT. V gave up 0 bases and J gave up 3 bases, with 2 bases separating them. The CDR3 extends over 12 amino acids.

This sequence joins TRBV5-1 and TRBJ1-1; no clear D. The CDR3 covers 15 residues. Trimming stripped 2 bases from V and 0 bases from J, with 11 bases between. Germline CDR1 is SGHRS and CDR2 is YFSETQ. The CDR3 DNA reads TGCGCCAGCAGCTTAGATGGGCAGCTGAACACTGAAGCTTTCTTT. Protein sequence: CASSLDGQLNTEAFF.

This clonotype was detected a few times. The chain carries TRBV20-1 and TRBJ2-7, with 7 positions matching TRBD1. Losses at the gene ends were 0 bases for V and 3 bases for J; bases not matched to a gene: 5. Per germline, CDR1 DFQATT and CDR2 SNEGSKA (reference sequence). CDR3 length: 14 residues. The CDR3 bases are TGCAGTGCTAGAGATTACAGGGACAGCTACGAGCAGTACTTC. Protein sequence: CSARDYRDSYEQYF.

This clonotype was found a few times. This chain connects TRBV5-1 to TRBJ1-2, with 7 bases lining up with TRBD1. The germline V gene encodes CDR1 SGHRS and CDR2 YFSETQ. The length of the CDR3 is 14 residues. The V segment lost 0 bases and the J segment 6 bases; nucleotides outside the gene matches: 5. The CDR3 spells CASSLAIGGDGYTF. The CDR3 region has the DNA TGCGCCAGCAGCTTGGCTATAGGGGGCGATGGCTACACCTTC.

A word on this clonotype: A much bigger clone sits one base away, suggesting this may be a read error. The V call is TRBV6-9, the J call TRBJ1-4; D is unresolved. CDR1 and CDR2 from the germline V gene are MNHGY and SVAAGI. The CDR3 totals 14 residues. The DNA for the CDR3 is TGTGCCAGCAGTTACTCTGAAACTAATGAAAAACTGCTTTTT. This encodes CASSYSETNEKLLF.